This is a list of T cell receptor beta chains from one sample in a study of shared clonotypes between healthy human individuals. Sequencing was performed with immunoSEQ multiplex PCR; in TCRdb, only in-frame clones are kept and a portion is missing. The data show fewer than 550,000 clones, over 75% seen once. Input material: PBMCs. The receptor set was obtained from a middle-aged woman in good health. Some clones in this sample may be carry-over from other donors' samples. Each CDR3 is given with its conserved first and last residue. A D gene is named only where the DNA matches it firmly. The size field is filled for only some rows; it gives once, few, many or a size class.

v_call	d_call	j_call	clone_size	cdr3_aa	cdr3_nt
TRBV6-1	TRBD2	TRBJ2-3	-	CASTRVGGTDTQYF	TGTGCCAGCACCCGAGTGGGGGGGACAGATACGCAGTATTTT
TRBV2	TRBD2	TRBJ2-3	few	CASSRAGDTQYF	TGTGCCAGCAGCCGAGCGGGGGATACGCAGTATTTT
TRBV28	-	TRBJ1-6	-	CASSFQVPDNSPLHF	TGTGCCAGCAGTTTTCAGGTCCCGGATAATTCACCCCTCCACTTT
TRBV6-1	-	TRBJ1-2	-	CATSKGLDYGYTF	TGTGCCACTTCCAAGGGGCTTGACTATGGCTACACCTTC
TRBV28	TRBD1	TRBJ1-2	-	CASSFYRDRAANYGYTF	TGTGCCAGCAGTTTTTACCGGGACAGAGCGGCTAACTATGGCTACACCTTC
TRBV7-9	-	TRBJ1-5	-	CASSSMGNQPQHF	TGTGCCAGCAGCTCGATGGGGAATCAGCCCCAGCATTTT
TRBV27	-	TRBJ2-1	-	CASSLIGVAAHSYNEQFF	TGTGCCAGCAGTTTAATAGGGGTAGCGGCTCACTCCTACAATGAGCAGTTCTTC
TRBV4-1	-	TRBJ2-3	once	CASSQDWRRRTDTQYF	TGCGCCAGCAGCCAAGATTGGCGGCGACGCACAGATACGCAGTATTTT
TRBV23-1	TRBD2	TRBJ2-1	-	CASIWGRLAGPNGDNEQFF	TGTGCCAGCATTTGGGGCCGACTAGCGGGGCCCAACGGGGACAATGAGCAGTTCTTC
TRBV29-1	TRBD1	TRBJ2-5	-	CSVARTGSRETQYF	TGCAGCGTTGCTCGGACAGGGAGTAGAGAGACCCAGTACTTC
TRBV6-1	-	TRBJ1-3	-	CASSDPFSGNTIYF	TGTGCCAGCAGTGACCCATTCTCTGGAAACACCATATATTTT
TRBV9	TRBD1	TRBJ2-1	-	CASSAPRDRGQGSTYNEQFF	TGTGCCAGCAGCGCCCCGCGGGACAGGGGGCAGGGCAGCACCTACAATGAGCAGTTCTTC
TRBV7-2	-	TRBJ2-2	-	CASSPAQGYTGELFF	TGTGCCAGCAGCCCCGCACAGGGATACACCGGGGAGCTGTTTTTT
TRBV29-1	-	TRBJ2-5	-	CSVGGSGKDTETQYF	TGCAGCGTTGGTGGGAGTGGCAAAGACACGGAGACCCAGTACTTC
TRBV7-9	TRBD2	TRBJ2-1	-	CASSLGGRASVIF	TGTGCCAGCAGCTTAGGCGGGAGGGCCTCCGTGATCTTC
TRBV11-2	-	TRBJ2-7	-	CASTRTGNNEQYF	TGTGCCAGCACCAGAACTGGGAACAACGAGCAGTACTTC